The 9 T cell receptor beta chains in this list originate from one sample, sequenced in a study of control samples from healthy donors and cancer patients (TCRdb year 2020). Library generation was performed with the immunoSEQ multiplex PCR assay. TCRdb's version of the immuneACCESS table is confined to in-frame rearrangements and falls short of the full clone set. An unresolved V gene accounts for under half of the shortfall where checked; the remainder is of unknown origin. This sample has about 150,000 clones in its table, and more than 85% of those were observed once. The ten most abundant clones make up about 2% of the sample. Sequenced input: blood. These receptors came from a middle-aged woman in good health.

The J gene is TRBJ1-2, the V gene TRBV25-1; D uncertain. Trimming pared 1 base from V and 2 bases from J, leaving 11 bases between. The CDR3 length is 15 residues. Germline V gene lookup returns CDR1 MGHDK and CDR2 SYGVNS. The CDR3 nucleotides are TGTGCCAGCAGTGAATTTTCGGACGAGAACTATGGCTACACCTTC. Translation: CASSEFSDENYGYTF.

The chain combines TRBV12-1 with TRBJ2-2. TRBV12-1 is described as a pseudogene. This CDR3 spans 16 amino acids. CDR3 amino acids: CASSLAPGRFTGELFF. DNA of the CDR3: TGTGCCAGCAGCTTGGCCCCGGGGCGTTTCACCGGGGAGCTGTTTTTT.

The V and J genes are TRBV5-1 and TRBJ1-5; D is perhaps TRBD1 (5 bases). The CDR3 is 20 residues long. CDR1 is SGHRS, CDR2 YFSETQ, per germline. The V and J ends lost 0 bases and 5 bases respectively, with 27 bases between them. The CDR3, as DNA: TGCGCCAGCAGCTTGGCCAGACAAATAACCGGGGGATTACGGTATCAGCCCCAGCATTTT. This encodes CASSLARQITGGLRYQPQHF.

The J gene is TRBJ1-4, the V gene TRBV6-1; D is uncertain. V lost 1 base and J 10 bases, leaving 10 bases between the germline ends. CDR3 length equals 13 residues. The germline V gene encodes CDR1 MNHNS and CDR2 SASEGT. The CDR3 DNA is TGTGCCAGCAGTGAAGTTGCGGAAGGAAAACTGTTTTTT. Its protein is CASSEVAEGKLFF.

Only a few counts were recorded for this clone. The chain employs TRBV19 and TRBJ1-2; D remains unclear. Per germline, CDR1 LNHDA and CDR2 SQIVND (reference sequence). The V gene lost 3 bases and the J gene lost 3 bases, with 20 bases spanning the gap. This CDR3 has 17 amino acids. The CDR3 coding sequence is TGTGCCAGTAGTATTTCCCTGAGGGTCCCGAGTGACTATGGCTACACCTTC. Its protein product is CASSISLRVPSDYGYTF.

J is TRBJ1-1 and V is TRBV7-6; 7 bases fit TRBD1. The CDR3 has 15 residues. The trim removed 0 bases at V and 1 base at J, leaving 2 bases unmatched. CDR1 is SGHVS and CDR2 is FNYEAQ in the germline V gene. CDR3 sequence (DNA): TGTGCCAGCAGCTTAGCGCAGGGGGGGAACACTGAAGCTTTCTTT. Translating gives CASSLAQGGNTEAFF.

The V gene is TRBV3-1 (or the pseudogene TRBV3-2), the J gene TRBJ1-5, with TRBD1 as a possible D gene (5 bases). Deletions cut 4 bases from V and 2 bases from J, with 9 bases between. Germline V lookup: CDR1 LGHDT, CDR2 YNNKEL (reference sequence). There are 14 residues in the CDR3. The CDR3 sequence is CASSRDFGNQPQHF. DNA for the CDR3: TGTGCCAGCAGCCGGGACTTTGGCAATCAGCCCCAGCATTTT.

This rearrangement joins TRBV5-1 to TRBJ1-1; 8 nucleotides agree with TRBD1. The CDR3 length is 14 residues. The V gene's germline CDR1 is SGHRS and CDR2 YFSETQ. V lost 4 bases to trimming and J lost 6 bases; unmatched junction nucleotides: 8. The CDR3 DNA sequence: TGCGCCAGCAGCCGTGGACAGGGAGAGGCTGAAGCTTTCTTT. It encodes CASSRGQGEAEAFF. Drawing the rest from reference TRBV5-1 and TRBJ1-1, the complete variable domain is KAGVTQTPRYLIKTRGQQVTLSCSPISGHRSVSWYQQTPGQGLQFLFEYFSETQRNKGNFPGRFSGRQFSNSRSEMNVSTLELGDSALYLCASSRGQGEAEAFFGQGTRLTVV.

The rearrangement links TRBV5-8 to TRBJ2-1, with D possibly matching TRBD2 (5 bases). CDR1 and CDR2 from the germline V gene are SGHTS and YDEGEE. The CDR3 sequence is 14 residues long. V lost 2 bases and J lost 5, with 11 bases in between. CDR3: CASSFGSVHNEQFF. The DNA for the CDR3 is TGTGCCAGCAGCTTTGGGAGCGTCCACAATGAGCAGTTCTTC.